This T cell receptor (beta chain) is from a study of cytomegalovirus exposure and HLA in healthy donors. Turning to the study itself: Genotyping of nearly 400 donors showed that over 80% belonged to the Caucasian-associated ancestry cluster. The study's findings and limits: Most observed TCR sequences were rare, whereas some public TCRs were detected in many donors. Later analysis placed DRB1 highest and HLA-C lowest in TCR association rates, which differed by HLA locus.

The study ran its PCR with 60 Vbeta and 13 Jbeta primers. The data were produced by immunoSEQ multiplex PCR, yet TCRdb's version contains in-frame clones alone and is incomplete. The sample contains 100,000 or so clones, 60% to 85% of which appear only once. Of note for this clone: Its antigen is still unknown.

Trimming stripped 6 bases from V and 6 bases from J, with 14 bases between. This CDR3 spans 13 amino acids. The V gene's germline CDR1 is MNHNS and CDR2 SASEGT. The chain links TRBV6-1 to TRBJ1-1; TRBD1 might be the D (5 bases). What was sequenced was PBMCs. This TCR derives from a woman between 35 and 50 years old in good health and CMV-seropositive. DNA for the CDR3: TGTGCCAGCAGCTCCAGGGAAGGGGCTGAAGCTTTCTTT. Amino acid sequence: CASSSREGAEAFF.